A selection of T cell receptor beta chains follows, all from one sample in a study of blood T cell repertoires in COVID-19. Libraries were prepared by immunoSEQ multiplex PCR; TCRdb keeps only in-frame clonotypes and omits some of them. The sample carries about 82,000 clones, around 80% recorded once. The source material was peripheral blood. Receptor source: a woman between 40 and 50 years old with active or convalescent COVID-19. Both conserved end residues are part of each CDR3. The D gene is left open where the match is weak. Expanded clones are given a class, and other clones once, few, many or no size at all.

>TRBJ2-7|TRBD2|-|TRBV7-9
TGTGCCAGCCAGGAGGCTAGCGGCACCTACGAGCAGTACTTC
CASQEASGTYEQYF
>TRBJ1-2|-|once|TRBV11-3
TGTGCCAGCAGCTCTCCGGCGGCAGGGCACACCTTC
CASSSPAAGHTF
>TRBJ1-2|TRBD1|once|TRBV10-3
TGTGCCATCAGCACTCGAGGACAGGGGGCGAGTGGCTACACCTTC
CAISTRGQGASGYTF
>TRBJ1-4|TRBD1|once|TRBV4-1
TGCGCCAGCAGCCAAGGCCATTTGGCAGGGGGCAGGAGTGAAAAACTGTTTTTT
CASSQGHLAGGRSEKLFF
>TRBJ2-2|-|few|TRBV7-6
TGTGCCAGCAGCCTAGGGGGAGGAACCACCGGGGAGCTGTTTTTT
CASSLGGGTTGELFF
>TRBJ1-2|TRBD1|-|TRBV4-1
TGCGCCAGCAGCCACACCTGGACAGGGGGGAACTATGGCTACACCTTC
CASSHTWTGGNYGYTF
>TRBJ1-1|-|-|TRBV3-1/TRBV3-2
TGTGCCAGCAGCCAAGATCTCCCCGGGGAGAACACTGAAGCTTTCTTT
CASSQDLPGENTEAFF
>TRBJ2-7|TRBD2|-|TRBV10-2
TGCGCCAGCAGTGAGACTAGCGGGAGGGGGTACGAGCAGTACTTC
CASSETSGRGYEQYF
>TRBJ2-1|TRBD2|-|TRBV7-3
TGTGCCAGCAGTTCGGGACTAGGGGGCTACAATGAGCAGTTCTTC
CASSSGLGGYNEQFF
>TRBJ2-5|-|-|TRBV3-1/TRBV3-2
TGTGCCAGCAGCCAAGATAGGAGATGGGGGGGGCCGGAGACCCAGTACTTC
CASSQDRRWGGPETQYF
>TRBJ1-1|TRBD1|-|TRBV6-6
TGTGCCAGCAGTTACCCAGGGGGTATTAGGACTGAAGCTTTCTTT
CASSYPGGIRTEAFF
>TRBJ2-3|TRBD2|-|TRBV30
TGTGCCTGGAGTAGAATGGGGCGGGGGGTGGCAGATACGCAGTATTTT
CAWSRMGRGVADTQYF
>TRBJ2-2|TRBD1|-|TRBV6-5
TGTGCCAGCAGACAAGGGGACAGGAACACCGGGGAGCTGTTTTTT
CASRQGDRNTGELFF
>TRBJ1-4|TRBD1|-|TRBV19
TGTGCCAGTACTGGGACAGCCTTCGAAAAACTGTTTTTT
CASTGTAFEKLFF
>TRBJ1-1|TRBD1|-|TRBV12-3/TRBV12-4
TGTGCCAGCAGTCTGACAGGGCGTGGGGAAGCTTTCTTT
CASSLTGRGEAFF
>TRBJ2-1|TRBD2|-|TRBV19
TGTGCCAGTAGTATAGGCGGGAGGGAGCAGTTCTTC
CASSIGGREQFF
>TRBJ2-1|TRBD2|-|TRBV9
TGTGCCAGCAGCGTAGAGGGACTAGCGATTGGTCCTCAGTTCTTC
CASSVEGLAIGPQFF
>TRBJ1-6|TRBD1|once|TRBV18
TGTGCCAGCTCTCTTTATACAGGGGAAAATTCACCCCTCCACTTT
CASSLYTGENSPLHF
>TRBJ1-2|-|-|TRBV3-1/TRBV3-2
TGTGCCAGCAGCCAAGAGGGGGACTCGGGCTACACCTTC
CASSQEGDSGYTF
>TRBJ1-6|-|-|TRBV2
TGTGCCAGCAGTGACCGTACGACAGATAATTCACCCCTCCACTTT
CASSDRTTDNSPLHF
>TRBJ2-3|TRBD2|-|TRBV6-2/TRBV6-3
TGTGCCAGCAGTCAGGGACTAACTAGCACAGATACGCAGTATTTT
CASSQGLTSTDTQYF
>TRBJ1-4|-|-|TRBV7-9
TGTGCCAGCAGCTTAGACGGAGGGAATGAAAAACTGTTTTTT
CASSLDGGNEKLFF
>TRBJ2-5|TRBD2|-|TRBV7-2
TGTGCCAGCAGCTTAGTCCCGGGGGGAATACAAGAGACCCAGTACTTC
CASSLVPGGIQETQYF
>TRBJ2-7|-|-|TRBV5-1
TGCGCCAGCAGCTCGGGGGAGGTGGGCACCTACGAGCAGTACTTC
CASSSGEVGTYEQYF
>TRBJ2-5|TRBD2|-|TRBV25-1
TGTGCCAGCAGCGCAGGCGGGGGTTTCCAAGAGACCCAGTACTTC
CASSAGGGFQETQYF
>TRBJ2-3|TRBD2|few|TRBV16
TGTGCCAGCAGCCAATACAGGACTAGCGGGAGCACAGATACGCAGTATTTT
CASSQYRTSGSTDTQYF
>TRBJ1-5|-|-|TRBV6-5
TGTGCCAGCAGTTCCGGACACAGCAATCAGCCCCAGCATTTT
CASSSGHSNQPQHF
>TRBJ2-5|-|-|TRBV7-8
TGTGCCAGCAGACTAGCCTCCAGAGGAGAGACCCAGTACTTC
CASRLASRGETQYF
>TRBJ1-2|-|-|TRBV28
TGTGCCAGCAGTGGCCCGGGGGTGACAGCTAACTATGGCTACACCTTC
CASSGPGVTANYGYTF
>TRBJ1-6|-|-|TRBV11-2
TGTGCCAGCAGCTTTGAGGTGGATAATTCACCCCTCCACTTT
CASSFEVDNSPLHF
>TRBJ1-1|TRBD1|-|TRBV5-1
TGCGCCAGCAGCCCGATGGCTGGGACAGGGTTGGAAGCTTTCTTT
CASSPMAGTGLEAFF
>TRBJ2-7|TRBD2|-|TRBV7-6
TGTGCCAGCAGCGCAACTAGCGGAGCCTACGAGCAGTACTTC
CASSATSGAYEQYF
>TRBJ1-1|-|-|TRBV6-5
TGTGCCAGCAGTCTCCGAGAGGGAACTGAAGCTTTCTTT
CASSLREGTEAFF
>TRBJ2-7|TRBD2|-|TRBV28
TGTGCCAGCAGTTTATTGTTTAGCGGGAGAGCCTACGAGCAGTACTTC
CASSLLFSGRAYEQYF